These 10 T cell receptor beta chains were all obtained from the same sample, sequenced in a study of response to subunit inactivated influenza vaccine. TCRdb processed the RT-PCR reads anew with MiXCR; each CDR3 protein has one entry. The repertoire holds 450,000 to 600,000 distinct CDR3 sequences, roughly 8.2% seen once, with around 13% in the top ten. Here the sequenced sample was PBMCs from blood, taken less than 30 months after vaccination. The receptors were sampled from a man between 50 and 75 years old who received an inactivated influenza vaccine.

This clonotype was counted a few times. The chain carries TRBV6-2 or TRBV6-3 and TRBJ1-5; D is unresolved. V was pared by 7 bases and J by 0 bases, with 10 bases between. This CDR3 region has 14 residues. From germline, CDR1 is MNHEY and CDR2 SVGEGT. In DNA, the CDR3 is TGTGCCAGCAACCACGGAGTTAGCAATCAGCCCCAGCATTTT. Translating it yields CASNHGVSNQPQHF.

Ten or more counts support this clonotype. The rearrangement uses TRBV4-3 and TRBJ2-3, with 8 bases matching TRBD2. V trimming: 1 base; J trimming: 2 bases; junction bases outside the gene matches: 5. This CDR3 is built from 16 residues. The germline CDR1 and CDR2 sequences are LGHNA and YSLEER. The CDR3 region is CASSQVVSGDTDTQYF. CDR3 bases: TGCGCCAGCAGCCAAGTAGTTAGCGGGGACACAGATACGCAGTATTTT.

The chain has TRBV5-1 and TRBJ2-4; a possible D gene is TRBD2 (6 bases). V lost 4 bases and J lost 0, with 14 bases in between. Germline assignment: CDR1 SGHRS and CDR2 YFSETQ. The CDR3 is 16 residues long. The CDR3 loop reads CASSADSGLAKNIQYF. The DNA for the CDR3 is TGCGCCAGCAGCGCCGACAGCGGGCTAGCCAAAAACATTCAGTACTTC.

The table lists this clonotype with a few counts. The chain has TRBV20-1 and TRBJ2-7; D perhaps matches TRBD2 (5 bases). Trimming pared 1 base from V and 3 bases from J, leaving 10 bases between. Germline CDR1 reads DFQATT; CDR2 reads SNEGSKA (reference sequence). The CDR3 totals 13 residues. As DNA, the CDR3 is TGCAGTGCTAGAGCCAACGGGGTCTACGAGCAGTACTTC. Its protein is CSARANGVYEQYF.

This clonotype was observed many times. The V call is TRBV4-1, the J call TRBJ1-1, with a tentative D call TRBD1 (6 bases). Germline V gene sequence: CDR1 MGHRA, CDR2 YSYEKL. The CDR3 sequence is 14 residues long. The V gene lost 4 bases and the J gene lost 5 bases, with 14 bases spanning the gap. CDR3 bases: TGCGCCAGCAGCCGGGGGGGGCCGAGGACTGAAGCTTTCTTT. Translating it yields CASSRGGPRTEAFF.

This clonotype appeared a few times. J is TRBJ2-5 and V is TRBV7-9; D remains unclear. Trimming pared 1 base from V and 3 bases from J, leaving 12 bases between. Germline V lookup: CDR1 SEHNR, CDR2 FQNEAQ (reference sequence). This CDR3 comprises 15 residues. CDR3 sequence (DNA): TGTGCCAGCAGCTTAGACTTGGGCAGCGAAGAGACCCAGTACTTC. It specifies CASSLDLGSEETQYF.

The chain combines TRBV20-1 with TRBJ2-1; perhaps D is TRBD1 or TRBD2 (6 bases each). The CDR3 contains 15 residues. CDR1 DFQATT and CDR2 SNEGSKA come from the germline V gene (reference sequence). Trimming took off 0 bases at V and 4 bases at J, with 13 bases between the two ends. CDR3 loop: CSARDGGTLYNEQFF. Here the CDR3 DNA reads TGCAGTGCTAGAGATGGGGGGACACTGTACAATGAGCAGTTCTTC.

The table lists this clonotype with a few counts. The chain is built from TRBV11-1 and TRBJ2-6, with 10 bases fitting TRBD2. V was pared by 4 bases and J by 0 bases, with 12 bases of the junction left unmatched. Germline V gene lookup returns CDR1 SGHAT and CDR2 FQDESV (reference sequence). The CDR3 runs to 20 residues. The CDR3 region has the DNA TGTGCCAGCAGCTCGGGGCTAGCGGGAGTTAGTAGCTCTGGGGCCAACGTCCTGACTTTC. It specifies CASSSGLAGVSSSGANVLTF.

V usage is TRBV29-1 and J usage is TRBJ2-1; the D gene is possibly TRBD2 (5 bases). Germline loops: CDR1 SQVTM, CDR2 ANQGSEA. The ends were cut back, 2 bases at V and 8 bases at J, with 19 bases in the middle. This CDR3 spans 15 amino acids. The CDR3 reads CSVEFRRLAFHEQFF. In nucleotides, the CDR3 is TGCAGCGTTGAATTTCGAAGGCTAGCATTCCATGAGCAGTTCTTC.

This clonotype was counted at least ten times. V and J are TRBV10-3 and TRBJ2-7, with unresolved D. Germline CDR1 is ENHRY and CDR2 is SYGVKD. Trimming left V 4 bases short and J 5 bases short, with 9 bases between. The CDR3 has 12 residues. The CDR3 reads CAISARLDEQYF. CDR3 bases: TGTGCCATCAGTGCCAGGCTGGACGAGCAGTACTTC.